This entry features one T cell receptor beta chain sequence. What it binds is unknown. As to time point: persistent/refractory GD, antithyroid drugs over 5 years with positive TRAb. Scientists built the TCR library using RNA that was extracted from PBMCs. The sample originates from a study of regulatory T cells in long-lasting Graves disease. Study-level findings and limits: Reduced TCR diversity was observed in persistent Graves' patients versus newly diagnosed patients. Preferential use of TRBV28, TRBJ1-2 and TRBJ2-5 was seen in persistent disease. Whereas new patients shared 900 to 1,000 public clonotypes, persistent patients shared more, at approximately 2,500.

Sequencing libraries for TCR beta were prepared with iRepertoire HTBI primers and Arm-PCR of CDR3 regions. Original processing methods: Across samples, 62 TRBV and more than twelve TRBJ segments were found. TCRdb re-called the multiplex PCR reads with MiXCR, one entry per CDR3 protein. These V and J calls rely on TCRdb rather than the paper's analysis. The sample carries about 310,000 distinct CDR3 sequences, more than 20% recorded once. Trimming stripped 4 bases from V and 1 base from J, with 10 bases between. Germline-derived CDR1 and CDR2 are MNHEY and SVGAGI. The CDR3 is made up of 14 amino acids.

This chain joins TRBV6-5 and TRBJ1-1, with D possibly matching TRBD1 (6 bases). The specimen comprised peripheral blood mononuclear cells (PBMCs), sampled when the disease was refractory, from a patient treated with antithyroid drugs. The source of this sequence is a female donor with Graves disease. In DNA, the CDR3 is TGTGCCAGCAGTTCCCCGGACAGGAACACTGAAGCTTTCTTT. This codes for CASSSPDRNTEAFF.